This TCR beta chain was captured by sequencing in a study of blood T cell repertoires in COVID-19. About the research overall: The origin of the acute and convalescent COVID-19 samples was the United States, Italy and Spain.

Trimming pared 3 bases from V and 4 bases from J, leaving 12 bases between. From germline, CDR1 is SGHAT and CDR2 FQNNGV. This CDR3 contains 14 residues. Authors' data handling: Reference gene primers were amplified, and this amplification served to estimate nucleated cell counts. Sequencing used immunoSEQ multiplex PCR; TCRdb keeps in-frame clones, though not all of them. The DNA gave D and trimming, while V, J and clone size come from that table. The sample lists tens of thousands of clones; 88% were seen once. The rearrangement links TRBV11-2 to TRBJ1-1; D unclear. This clonotype was sampled from a human donor in a cohort sampled during active COVID-19. Sequences were obtained from peripheral blood. The CDR3 is CASSLIKMSTEAFF. CDR3 bases: TGTGCCAGCAGCTTGATTAAAATGAGCACTGAAGCTTTCTTT.